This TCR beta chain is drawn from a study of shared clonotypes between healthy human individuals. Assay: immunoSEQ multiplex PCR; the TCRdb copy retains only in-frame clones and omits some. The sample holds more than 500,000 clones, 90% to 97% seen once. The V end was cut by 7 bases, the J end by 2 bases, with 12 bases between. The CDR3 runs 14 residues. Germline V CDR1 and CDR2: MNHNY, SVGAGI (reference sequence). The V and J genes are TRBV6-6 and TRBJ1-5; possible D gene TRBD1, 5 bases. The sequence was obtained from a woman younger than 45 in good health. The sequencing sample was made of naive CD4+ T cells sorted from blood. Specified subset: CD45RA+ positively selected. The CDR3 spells CASTDGGGNQPQHF. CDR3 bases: TGTGCCAGCACGGACGGAGGGGGCAATCAGCCCCAGCATTTT.